The sequence of this T cell receptor beta chain was determined in a study of blood T cell repertoires in COVID-19. Study overall: Sites in the United States, Italy and Spain provided acute and convalescent COVID-19 samples. PBMCs, B-cell-depleted T cells, or T cells provided the cDNA or gDNA that made up the material.

Participants' own reports of clinical history determined their cohort assignment. This clone has only one observation. V shed 4 bases and J shed 6 bases, with 8 bases lying between them. The CDR3 contains 12 residues. Germline lookup yields CDR1 SEHNR and CDR2 FQNEAQ (reference sequence). Authors' processing steps: Reference gene primer amplification in the assay estimated nucleated cell counts. TCRdb's table, derived via immunoSEQ multiplex PCR, lists solely in-frame clones and lacks some. From that table come the V and J calls and clone size; the DNA was used to work out D and trimming. The table records under 450,000 clones, around 83% of them present only once.

Material for sequencing was PBMCs or T cells enriched from blood (not recorded which). This rearrangement joins TRBV7-9 to TRBJ2-3, with a possible D match to TRBD2 (5 bases). The origin of this receptor is a woman aged 45 to 65 who had recovered from COVID-19. The CDR3 spells CASSYSGDTQYF. CDR3 sequence (DNA): TGTGCCAGCAGCTACAGCGGCGATACGCAGTATTTT. Full variable domain (remainder filled in from reference TRBV7-9 and TRBJ2-3): DTGVSQNPRHKITKRGQNVTFRCDPISEHNRLYWYRQTLGQGPEFLTYFQNEAQLEKSRLLSDRFSAERPKGSFSTLEIQRTEQGDSAMYLCASSYSGDTQYFGPGTRLTVL.